This T cell receptor beta chain was obtained from a study of early stage breast cancer tumors. General observations from the study: Blood repertoires resembled normal breast more than tumor. Commonly generated sequences made up most enriched TCRB sequences shared between patients.

About this clone: Antigen specificity is unknown.

Generated by immunoSEQ multiplex PCR, the TCRdb table keeps only in-frame clones and is missing some. This sample carries tens of thousands of clones, just over 90% of them seen once, and the ten largest clones take about 5%. With V trimmed by 0 bases and J by 14 bases, 3 bases remained unmatched. In germline, CDR1 is SGHNT, CDR2 YYREEE (reference sequence). The CDR3 is made up of 12 amino acids. The specimen was blood. This receptor was obtained from a person aged 70 to 79 with breast cancer. The chain links TRBV5-4 to TRBJ2-1; 9 nucleotides match TRBD2. The CDR3: CASSLAAGGKFF. In nucleotides, the CDR3 is TGTGCCAGCAGCTTGGCGGCGGGGGGGAAGTTCTTC.